The entry below describes one T cell receptor (beta chain). It has no known antigen specificity. No base-level quality is on record; no much larger clone is a single base apart. The same CDR3 can be traced to other DNA sequences in this sample. This specimen comes from a study of blood T cell repertoires in COVID-19 (dated by TCRdb to the early 2020s). A note on the overall study: Collaborator samples came from the United States, Italy and Spain and covered acute and convalescent phases of COVID-19. The material from the prospective study consisted of cDNA or gDNA derived from T cells, B-cell-depleted T cells, or PBMCs. Where available, HLA class I and class II types were taken from metadata supplied by the sample provider and were not determined by assay-based typing. A freely available public database, intended as a resource for researchers studying the immune response to SARS-CoV-2, is where the repertoires were released. Samples were obtained from the ongoing ImmuneRACE study (first 160 participants) and from roughly 1,300 subjects provided by 6 global collaborators. Sample metadata almost always included a de-identified subject ID, COVID-19 status, age in years and sex. Subjects who had been exposed to COVID-19, were actively infected with it, or had recovered from it provided the deeply sampled blood TCRbeta repertoires that made up the dataset.

Collaborating institutions collected whole blood in K2EDTA tubes following their own protocols. For TCRbeta analysis, collaborators shipped samples as frozen whole blood, isolated PBMCs, or DNA extracted from either of those sample types. Taken from cysteine to phenylalanine, the CDR3 has 16 residues. Left in the record is the CDR3 DNA by itself, 48 bases read in frame from the first base. Ends trimmed: V by 4 bases, J by 0 bases; bases unmatched to a gene: 4. Reading the germline V gene gives CDR1 MNHEY and CDR2 SVGAGI. TCRbeta CDR3 regions were amplified from genomic DNA by means of the immunoSEQ Assay, a bias-controlled multiplex PCR. Regarding the original processing steps: The number of nucleated cells in each sample was estimated from the amplification of reference gene primers within the assay. To quantify the absolute abundance of each unique TCRbeta CDR3 rearrangement, sequence reads were collapsed and filtered. For each sample, productive Simpson clonality was calculated by taking the square root of Simpson's diversity index across productive rearrangements. In TCRdb, the immuneACCESS table is reduced to in-frame sequences with V and J assigned. These tables do not hold every clone; where another copy was compared, an unresolved V gene accounts for under half, and the others remain unexplained. V and J calls plus clone size are reproduced from that table; the DNA served to infer D and trimming. For this sample the table gives about 280,000 clones, of which around 86% were detected only once. The ten top clones hold roughly 8% of the sample.

Results and caveats for the whole study, not just this receptor: The amount of clinical and demographic metadata varied by source and participant and was provided uncurated.

Recombination connected TRBV6-5 to TRBJ2-2; 8 central bases correspond to TRBD1. This sequence was found in a man in his forties with active or convalescent COVID-19. The sample was peripheral blood. The CDR3 region has the sequence CASSSRTGPNTGELFF. The DNA is as follows: TGTGCCAGCAGTTCCCGGACAGGGCCGAACACCGGGGAGCTGTTTTTT.